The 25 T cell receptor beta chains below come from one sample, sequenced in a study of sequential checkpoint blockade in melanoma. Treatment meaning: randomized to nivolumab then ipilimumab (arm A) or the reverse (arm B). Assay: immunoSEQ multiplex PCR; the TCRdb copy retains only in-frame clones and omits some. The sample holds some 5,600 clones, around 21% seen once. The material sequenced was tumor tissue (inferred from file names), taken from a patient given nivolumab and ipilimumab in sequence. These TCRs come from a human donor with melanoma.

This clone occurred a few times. The CDR3 here is CASSIRTGDRPQHF. The CDR3 DNA sequence: TGTGCCAGTAGTATTAGGACAGGGGATCGGCCCCAGCATTTT. The chain couples TRBV19 to TRBJ1-5, with 9 bases fitting TRBD1. This CDR3 has 14 residues. Per the germline V gene, CDR1 is LNHDA and CDR2 is SQIVND (reference sequence). V was pared by 3 bases and J by 9 bases, with 6 bases of the junction left unmatched.

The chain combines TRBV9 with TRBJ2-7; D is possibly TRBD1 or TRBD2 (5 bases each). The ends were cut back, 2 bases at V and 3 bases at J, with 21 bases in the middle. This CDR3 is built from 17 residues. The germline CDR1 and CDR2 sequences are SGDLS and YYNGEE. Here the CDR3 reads CASSVGQGSDDGYEQYF. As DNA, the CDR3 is TGTGCCAGCAGCGTTGGTCAGGGTAGCGACGACGGCTACGAGCAGTACTTC.

The CDR3 DNA reads TGTGCCAGCTCCAGCGACAGGGCCGGGGGCGAGCAGTACTTC. This gives the protein CASSSDRAGGEQYF. The genes are TRBV18 and TRBJ2-7, with D perhaps matching TRBD1 (7 bases). Trimming shortened V by 6 bases and J by 6 bases, and 18 bases separated the two germline ends. Per the germline V gene, CDR1 is KGHSH and CDR2 is LQKENI. This CDR3 region has 14 residues.

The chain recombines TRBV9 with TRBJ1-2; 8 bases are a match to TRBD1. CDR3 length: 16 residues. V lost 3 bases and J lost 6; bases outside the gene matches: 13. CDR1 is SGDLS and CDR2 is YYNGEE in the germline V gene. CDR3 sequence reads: CASSASGATGGNGYTF. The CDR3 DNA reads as TGTGCCAGCAGCGCATCTGGGGCCACAGGGGGAAATGGCTACACCTTC.

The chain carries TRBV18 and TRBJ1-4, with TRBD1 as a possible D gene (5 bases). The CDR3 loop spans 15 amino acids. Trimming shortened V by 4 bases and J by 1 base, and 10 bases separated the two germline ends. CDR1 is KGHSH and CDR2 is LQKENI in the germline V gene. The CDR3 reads CASSLPGRTNEKLFF. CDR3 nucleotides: TGTGCCAGCTCACTTCCAGGGAGAACTAATGAAAAACTGTTTTTT.

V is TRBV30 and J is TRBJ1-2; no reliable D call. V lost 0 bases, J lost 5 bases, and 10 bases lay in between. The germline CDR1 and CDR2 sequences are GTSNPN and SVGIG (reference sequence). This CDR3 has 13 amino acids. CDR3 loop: CAWSVLRAYGYTF. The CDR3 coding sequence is TGTGCCTGGAGTGTACTGAGAGCTTATGGCTACACCTTC. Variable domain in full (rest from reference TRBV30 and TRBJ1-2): SQTIHQWPATLVQPVGSPLSLECTVEGTSNPNLYWYRQAAGRGLQLLFYSVGIGQISSEVPQNLSASRPQDRQFILSSKKLLLSDSGFYLCAWSVLRAYGYTFGSGTRLTVV.

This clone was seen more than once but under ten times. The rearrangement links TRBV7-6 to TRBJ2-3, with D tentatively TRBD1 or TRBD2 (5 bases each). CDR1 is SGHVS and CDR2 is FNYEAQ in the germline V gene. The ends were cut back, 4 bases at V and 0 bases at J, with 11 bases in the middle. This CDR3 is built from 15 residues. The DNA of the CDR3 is TGTGCCAGCAGCTGGGACCGTACTAGCACAGATACGCAGTATTTT. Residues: CASSWDRTSTDTQYF.

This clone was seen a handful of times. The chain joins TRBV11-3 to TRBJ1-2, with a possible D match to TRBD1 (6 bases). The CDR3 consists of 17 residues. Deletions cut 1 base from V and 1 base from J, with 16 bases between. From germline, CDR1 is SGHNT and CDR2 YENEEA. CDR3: CASSLGRTGQLNYGYTF. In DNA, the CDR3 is TGTGCCAGCAGCTTAGGTCGGACCGGACAGCTTAACTATGGCTACACCTTC.

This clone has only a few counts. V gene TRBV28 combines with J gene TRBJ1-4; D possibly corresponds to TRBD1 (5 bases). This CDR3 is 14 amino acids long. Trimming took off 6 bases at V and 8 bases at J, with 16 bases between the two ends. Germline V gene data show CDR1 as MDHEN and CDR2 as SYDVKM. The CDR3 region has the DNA TGTGCCAGCAGGACGACAGCTTCGGGAGAAAAACTGTTTTTT. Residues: CASRTTASGEKLFF.

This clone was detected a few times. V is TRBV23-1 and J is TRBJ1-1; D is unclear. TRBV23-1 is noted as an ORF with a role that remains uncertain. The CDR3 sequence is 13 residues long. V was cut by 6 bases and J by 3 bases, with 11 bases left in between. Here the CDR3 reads CASSLVEDTEAFF. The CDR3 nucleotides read TGCGCCAGCAGCTTGGTGGAGGACACTGAAGCTTTCTTT.

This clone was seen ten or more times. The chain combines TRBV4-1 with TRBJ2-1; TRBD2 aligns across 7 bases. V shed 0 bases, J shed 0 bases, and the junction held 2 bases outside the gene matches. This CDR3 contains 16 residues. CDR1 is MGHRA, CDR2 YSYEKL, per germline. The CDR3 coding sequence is TGCGCCAGCAGCCAAGATGGGGGGGGCTCCTACAATGAGCAGTTCTTC. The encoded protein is CASSQDGGGSYNEQFF.

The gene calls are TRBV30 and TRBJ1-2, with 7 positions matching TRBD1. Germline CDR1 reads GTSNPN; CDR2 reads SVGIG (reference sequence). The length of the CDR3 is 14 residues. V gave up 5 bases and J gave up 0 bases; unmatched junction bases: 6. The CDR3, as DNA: TGTGCCTGGGGGCGACAGGGAGCTAACTATGGCTACACCTTC. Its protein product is CAWGRQGANYGYTF.

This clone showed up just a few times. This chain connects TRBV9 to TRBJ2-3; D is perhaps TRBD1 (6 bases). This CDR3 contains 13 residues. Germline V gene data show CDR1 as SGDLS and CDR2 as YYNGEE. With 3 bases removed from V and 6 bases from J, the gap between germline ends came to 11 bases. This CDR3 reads CASSGGPPDTQYF. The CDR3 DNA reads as TGTGCCAGCAGCGGGGGGCCACCCGATACGCAGTATTTT.

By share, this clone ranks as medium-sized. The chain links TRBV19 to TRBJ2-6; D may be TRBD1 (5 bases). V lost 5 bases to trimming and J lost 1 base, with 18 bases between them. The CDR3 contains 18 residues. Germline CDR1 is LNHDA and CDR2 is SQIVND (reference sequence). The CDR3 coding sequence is TGTGCCAGTAGTTCGAAGGGGCTAGGGATATCTGGGGCCAACGTCCTGACTTTC. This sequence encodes CASSSKGLGISGANVLTF.

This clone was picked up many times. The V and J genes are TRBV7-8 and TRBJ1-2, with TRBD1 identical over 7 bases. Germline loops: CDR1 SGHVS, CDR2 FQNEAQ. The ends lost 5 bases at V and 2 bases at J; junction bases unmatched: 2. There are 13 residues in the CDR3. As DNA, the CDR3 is TGTGCCAGCAGCCCACAGGGGAACTATGGCTACACCTTC. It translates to CASSPQGNYGYTF.

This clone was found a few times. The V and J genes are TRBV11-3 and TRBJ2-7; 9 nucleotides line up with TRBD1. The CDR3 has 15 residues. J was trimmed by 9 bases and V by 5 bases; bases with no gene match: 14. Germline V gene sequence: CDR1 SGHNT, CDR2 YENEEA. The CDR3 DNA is TGTGCCAGCAGCAAAACCGGGACAGGGACCTTCGGGCAGTACTTC. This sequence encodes CASSKTGTGTFGQYF. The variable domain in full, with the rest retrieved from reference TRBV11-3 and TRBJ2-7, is EAGVVQSPRYKIIEKKQPVAFWCNPISGHNTLYWYLQNLGQGPELLIRYENEEAVDDSQLPKDRFSAERLKGVDSTLKIQPAELGDSAVYLCASSKTGTGTFGQYFGPGTRLTVT.

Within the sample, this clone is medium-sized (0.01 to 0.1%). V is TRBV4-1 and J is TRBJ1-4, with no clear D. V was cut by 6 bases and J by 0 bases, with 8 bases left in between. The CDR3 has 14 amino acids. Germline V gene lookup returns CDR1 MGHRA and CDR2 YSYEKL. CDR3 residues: CASSTGATNEKLFF. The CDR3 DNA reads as TGCGCCAGCAGTACCGGGGCAACTAATGAAAAACTGTTTTTT.

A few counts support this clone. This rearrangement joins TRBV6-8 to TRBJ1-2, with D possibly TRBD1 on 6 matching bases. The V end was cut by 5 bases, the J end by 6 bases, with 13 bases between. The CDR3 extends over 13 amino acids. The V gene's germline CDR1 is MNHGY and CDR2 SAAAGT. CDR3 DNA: TGTGCCAGCAGTGGTCAGGGGATGGATGGCTACACCTTC. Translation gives CASSGQGMDGYTF.

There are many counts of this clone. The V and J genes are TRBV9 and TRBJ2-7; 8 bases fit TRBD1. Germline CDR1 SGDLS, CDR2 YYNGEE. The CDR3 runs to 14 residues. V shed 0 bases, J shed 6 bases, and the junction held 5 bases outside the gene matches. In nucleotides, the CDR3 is TGTGCCAGCAGCGTAGGGACAGGGACGTTCGAGCAGTACTTC. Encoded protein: CASSVGTGTFEQYF.

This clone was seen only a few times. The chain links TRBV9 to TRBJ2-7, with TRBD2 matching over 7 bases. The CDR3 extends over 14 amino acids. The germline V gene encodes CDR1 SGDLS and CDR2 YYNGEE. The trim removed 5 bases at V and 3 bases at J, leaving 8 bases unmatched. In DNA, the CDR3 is TGTGCCAGCAGTAACAGCGGGGAACTCTACGAGCAGTACTTC. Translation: CASSNSGELYEQYF.

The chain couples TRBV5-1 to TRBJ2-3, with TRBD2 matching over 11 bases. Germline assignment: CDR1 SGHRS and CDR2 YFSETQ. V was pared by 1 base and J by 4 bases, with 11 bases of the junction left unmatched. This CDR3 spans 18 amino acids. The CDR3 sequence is CASSLRLAGGYLADTQYF. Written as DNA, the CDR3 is TGCGCCAGCAGCTTGAGGCTAGCGGGGGGTTACTTGGCAGATACGCAGTATTTT.

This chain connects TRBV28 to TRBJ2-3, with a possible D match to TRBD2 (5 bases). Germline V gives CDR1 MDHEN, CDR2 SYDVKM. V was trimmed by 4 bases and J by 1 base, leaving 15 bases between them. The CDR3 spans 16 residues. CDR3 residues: CASSSAGLGRTDTQYF. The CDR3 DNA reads TGTGCCAGCAGTTCGGCGGGTTTGGGCCGCACAGATACGCAGTATTTT.

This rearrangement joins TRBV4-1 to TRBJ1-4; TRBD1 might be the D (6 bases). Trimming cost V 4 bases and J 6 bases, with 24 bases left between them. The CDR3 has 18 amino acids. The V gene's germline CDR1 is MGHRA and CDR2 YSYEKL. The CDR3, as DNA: TGCGCCAGCAGCCTAAGGAGGGGGAGGGATAGAATCCATGAAAAACTGTTTTTT. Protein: CASSLRRGRDRIHEKLFF.

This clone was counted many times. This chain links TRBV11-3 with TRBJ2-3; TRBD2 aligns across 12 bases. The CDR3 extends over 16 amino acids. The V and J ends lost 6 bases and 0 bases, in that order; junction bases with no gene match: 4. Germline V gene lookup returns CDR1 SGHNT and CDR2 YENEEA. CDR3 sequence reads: CASSWTSGASTDTQYF. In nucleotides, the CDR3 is TGTGCCAGCAGTTGGACTAGCGGGGCTAGCACAGATACGCAGTATTTT.

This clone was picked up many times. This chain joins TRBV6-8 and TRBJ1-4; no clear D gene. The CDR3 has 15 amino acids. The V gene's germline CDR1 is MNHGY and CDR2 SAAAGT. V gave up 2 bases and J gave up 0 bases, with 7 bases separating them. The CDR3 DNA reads TGTGCCAGCAGTTACAAGTTTGCAACTAATGAAAAACTGTTTTTT. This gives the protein CASSYKFATNEKLFF.